These 14 T cell receptor beta chains were all obtained from the same sample, sequenced in a study of shared clonotypes between healthy human individuals. CD45RO-negative, CCR7-selected cells formed the naive CD8 fraction, which excluded terminally differentiated effector memory CD45RA+ cells. The repertoire was sequenced with immunoSEQ multiplex PCR; TCRdb's copy has only in-frame clones and lacks some. The sample lists about 1,900,000 clones; 85% to 95% were seen once. Input material: naive CD8+ T cells sorted from blood. Source of these receptors: a man in his late teens or twenties in good health.

CDR3 protein: CASSQTGTPNSPLHF. DNA for the CDR3: TGCGCCAGCAGCCAAACCGGGACTCCTAATTCACCCCTCCACTTT. The J gene is TRBJ1-6, the V gene TRBV4-1; D perhaps matches TRBD1 (5 bases). The CDR3 loop spans 15 amino acids. Germline assignment: CDR1 MGHRA and CDR2 YSYEKL. Deletions cut 2 bases from V and 6 bases from J, with 11 bases between.

This chain connects TRBV7-9 to TRBJ2-7; D may be TRBD1 or TRBD2 (5 bases each). CDR1 and CDR2 from the germline V gene are SEHNR and FQNEAQ (reference sequence). This CDR3 spans 14 amino acids. With 5 bases removed from V and 2 bases from J, the gap between germline ends came to 13 bases. The CDR3 spells CASSLRDAAYEQYF. For the CDR3, the DNA is TGTGCCAGCAGCCTTCGGGACGCCGCCTACGAGCAGTACTTC.

J is TRBJ1-3 and V is TRBV10-3; possible D gene TRBD1, 5 bases. The CDR3 runs 15 residues. Trimming cost V 4 bases and J 2 bases, with 12 bases left between them. CDR1 is ENHRY, CDR2 SYGVKD, per germline. CDR3 protein: CAISGEGLPGNTIYF. DNA of the CDR3: TGTGCCATCAGTGGTGAGGGGCTGCCTGGAAACACCATATATTTT.

Remarks on this clone: This specimen includes other DNA sequences encoding the same CDR3. The chain carries TRBV13 and TRBJ2-7; tentative D call: TRBD2 (6 bases). Trimming removed 5 bases from V and 7 bases from J, with 12 bases in between. CDR1 is PRHDT and CDR2 is FYEKMQ in the germline V gene (reference sequence). The CDR3 runs 12 residues. Written as DNA, the CDR3 is TGTGCCAGCAGCCCAGGGACTGGAGAGCAGTACTTC. This codes for CASSPGTGEQYF.

The J gene is TRBJ2-7, the V gene TRBV7-8, with TRBD2 matching 13 bases. Trimming at V came to 5 bases and at J to 2 bases, leaving 9 bases not matched to a gene. CDR1 SGHVS and CDR2 FQNEAQ come from the germline V gene. The CDR3 has 17 residues. The CDR3 sequence: CASSHGLAGDVAYEQYF. The CDR3 coding sequence is TGTGCCAGCAGCCATGGACTAGCGGGAGACGTTGCCTACGAGCAGTACTTC.

This chain joins TRBV27 and TRBJ2-5, with 11 bases identical to TRBD2. The CDR3 length is 17 residues. The germline CDR1 and CDR2 sequences are MNHEY and SMNVEV (reference sequence). Trimming removed 6 bases from V and 3 bases from J; junction bases left unmatched: 12. The CDR3 DNA reads TGTGCCAGCAGGCCGACTAGCGGGGACCACCCCGAAGAGACCCAGTACTTC. Its translation is CASRPTSGDHPEETQYF.

The chain joins TRBV6-5 to TRBJ2-7; 11 bases line up with TRBD1. The CDR3 consists of 13 residues. Trimming at V came to 8 bases and at J to 4 bases, leaving 4 bases not matched to a gene. In germline, CDR1 is MNHEY, CDR2 SVGAGI. CDR3 loop: CASGQGAGYEQYF. The CDR3 DNA sequence: TGTGCCAGCGGACAGGGGGCGGGGTACGAGCAGTACTTC.

This rearrangement joins TRBV10-3 to TRBJ2-1, with TRBD2 matching 11 bases. In germline, CDR1 is ENHRY, CDR2 SYGVKD. The CDR3 has 16 amino acids. V lost 3 bases and J lost 8; bases outside the gene matches: 9. This CDR3 reads CAISDLTSGRADEQFF. In DNA form, the CDR3 reads TGTGCCATCAGTGACCTAACTAGCGGGAGAGCGGATGAGCAGTTCTTC.

The rearrangement joins TRBV5-4 to TRBJ2-7; D perhaps matches TRBD2 (6 bases). The CDR3 covers 20 residues. CDR1 is SGHNT, CDR2 YYREEE, per germline (reference sequence). V was cut by 0 bases and J by 1 base, with 26 bases left in between. CDR3 sequence (DNA): TGTGCCAGCAGCTTGGATCGATTGGGACCGGGGGACCTAAAATCCTACGAGCAGTACTTC. It specifies CASSLDRLGPGDLKSYEQYF.

The chain uses TRBV10-2 and TRBJ2-1; D is uncertain. The CDR3 length is 15 residues. Germline assignment: CDR1 WSHSY and CDR2 SAAADI. Trimming shortened V by 0 bases and J by 8 bases, and 14 bases separated the two germline ends. The CDR3 here is CASSESLSSADEQFF. In DNA form, the CDR3 reads TGCGCCAGCAGTGAGTCGTTATCTAGTGCCGATGAGCAGTTCTTC.

This chain uses TRBV7-6 with TRBJ2-2; tentative D call: TRBD1 (5 bases). Germline V CDR1 and CDR2: SGHVS, FNYEAQ. Deletions cut 4 bases from V and 6 bases from J, with 12 bases between. CDR3 size: 14 residues. The CDR3 loop is CASSSTGHSGELFF. The DNA for the CDR3 is TGTGCCAGCAGCTCTACAGGTCACTCCGGGGAGCTGTTTTTT.

The chain couples TRBV5-1 to TRBJ2-7; D is possibly TRBD2 (6 bases). CDR3 size: 14 residues. The germline gives CDR1 SGHRS, CDR2 YFSETQ. Trimming cost V 5 bases and J 0 bases, with 12 bases left between them. CDR3 amino acids: CASSIAGSSYEQYF. The CDR3 region has the DNA TGCGCCAGCAGTATCGCCGGGAGCTCCTACGAGCAGTACTTC.

The rearrangement links TRBV5-1 to TRBJ2-7; 9 positions agree with TRBD1. Germline trimming cut 3 bases from V and 5 bases from J; bases unmatched to any gene: 6. This CDR3 contains 14 residues. Germline values: CDR1 SGHRS, CDR2 YFSETQ. In DNA form, the CDR3 reads TGCGCCAGCAGCTCGGGACAGGGTGCGAACGAGCAGTACTTC. This encodes CASSSGQGANEQYF.

The chain is built from TRBV27 and TRBJ2-7; D is tentatively TRBD1 or TRBD2 (5 bases each). This CDR3 region has 16 residues. CDR1 and CDR2 from the germline V gene are MNHEY and SMNVEV (reference sequence). V lost 4 bases and J 2 bases, leaving 18 bases between the germline ends. The CDR3 DNA reads TGTGCCAGCAGTTCATCCTTAGGGACGGTAACCTACGAGCAGTACTTC. It encodes CASSSSLGTVTYEQYF.